This TCR beta chain was recovered during a study of blood T cell repertoires in COVID-19. Study at large: Donors in the United States, Italy and Spain gave samples during acute or convalescent COVID-19. PBMCs, B-cell-depleted T cells, or T cells provided the cDNA or gDNA that made up the material.

Original processing notes: Counts of nucleated cells, estimated from reference gene primer amplification, were obtained. This table comes from immunoSEQ multiplex PCR, and its TCRdb copy is limited to in-frame clones, with some not included. From that table come the V and J calls and clone size; the DNA was used to work out D and trimming. The data show roughly 97,000 clones, with around nine tenths seen just once and 1.7% held by the top ten. Germline CDR1 SSHAT, CDR2 FNYEAQ (reference sequence). The CDR3 contains 15 residues. Germline trimming cut 6 bases from V and 5 bases from J; bases unmatched to any gene: 11.

The sample consisted of peripheral blood. The source is a man aged 60 to 69 with acute or convalescent COVID-19. This chain links TRBV7-7 with TRBJ2-3; TRBD2 agrees at 7 bases. The CDR3 loop reads CASSLNGASGDTQYF. The CDR3 DNA reads TGTGCCAGCAGTTTAAACGGGGCTAGCGGAGATACGCAGTATTTT.